This T cell receptor (beta chain) was sequenced during a study of identical twins (dated by TCRdb to the mid-2010s). Looking at the study overall: The study deep-sequenced TCR alpha and beta repertoires from monozygotic twins, unrelated adults of various ages and cord blood to test whether fetal clonotypes persist. Replicate twin experiments were performed at different times using different library preparation protocols to rule out contamination.

Every donor in the study was a healthy Caucasian. The twin cohort comprised three pairs of female monozygotic twins, all aged roughly 18 to 29 years. Positive isolation kits from Invitrogen were used to isolate the CD4+ and CD8+ T cell populations. The CDR3 runs 14 amino acids, cysteine and phenylalanine included. The retained sequence is limited to the CDR3, 42 bases, with the frame set at the first base. The germline V gene encodes CDR1 MNHNS and CDR2 SASEGT. The junction carries 10 bases between V and J, which are trimmed by 6 bases and 0 bases respectively. This clonotype occurred a few times. The antigen it recognizes is unknown. No base-level quality is on record; no much larger clone is a single base apart. The method was 5' RACE. Sequencing used an Illumina HiSeq 2000. Template switching added a universal primer binding site, and the final cDNA carried a unique molecular identifier that allowed TCR cDNA molecules to be counted accurately. Specific primers in the conserved constant-segment region were used to synthesize first-strand cDNA for the TCR alpha and beta chains. To control for contamination, every cDNA library carried two barcodes: a SMART-Mk sample barcode plus Illumina barcodes. TruSeq adapter sequences and Illumina sample barcodes were added in two successive PCR steps. Sequencing of the TCR alpha and beta cDNA libraries was done on the Illumina HiSeq platform using custom primers. Processing in the source paper ran as follows. MiGEC was used to process raw reads and extract unique molecular identifiers, and MiXCR was used to find CDR3 positions. For each individual, recombination models were inferred using an EM algorithm with the repgenHMM and IGoR tools. The tcR package in R was used for shared clonotype analysis, with sharing normalized by the product of cloneset sizes. Out-of-frame nonproductive sequences were analyzed to study raw recombination free of thymic and clonal selection effects. Starting from the raw public reads, TCRdb applied fastp trimming at Q25, assembled clones with MiXCR and retained in-frame beta chains. Each CDR3 protein appears once, grouped with its most common genes and DNA. TCRdb assigned the V and J calls; the authors' analysis was not used. A total of 500,000 to 600,000 distinct CDR3 sequences appear in this sample, around 20% of them only once. 0.91% of the sample goes to the ten largest clones.

The investigation overall reported the following: Because the same donors could not be followed over many years, the conclusions relied on cross-sectional statistical analysis. Out-of-frame TCR alpha sequences shared between twins showed an excess of low generation-probability sequences compared with coincidental sharing between unrelated individuals. Zero-insertion analyses could be partly confounded by invariant T cells such as MAIT and iNKT, although diverse VJ usage argued against such confounding for most clonotypes. Out-of-frame TCR alpha sharing in monozygotic twins was systematically underestimated by recombination models, whereas sharing between unrelated individuals was in agreement with the recombination models. Fewer insertions were carried by abundant cord blood beta clonotypes; a weaker similar trend was observed in young adult naive repertoires, while no such trend was observed in memory repertoires. A weaker excess of twin sharing was found in beta out-of-frame sequences because the signal-to-noise ratio was lowered by fewer shared sequences.

The data were also submitted as part of a second study, on T cells expressing NK-cell markers. The second study also describes: Three sorted T-cell subsets (CD3+CD56+NKG2C+, CD3+CD56+NKG2C- and CD3+CD56-NKG2C+) from fewer than 10 donors had their TCR beta-chain repertoires profiled. Among the eight sequenced donors, only one was HCMV-seronegative, while the other seven were HCMV-seropositive. In several experiments an anti-gammadeltaTCR antibody was added to restrict sorting to alphabetaTCR-expressing T cells. For six donors, the dominant CD3+CD56+NKG2C+ clonotypes were among the top 10 CD8+ clonotypes and accounted for about 1.0-7.0% of CD8+ T cells. Those dominant clonotypes were again the most abundant among CD3+CD56-NKG2C+ cells in several donors, at about 25-65%. Whether the expanded NKG2C-expressing T cell clones were specific for HCMV antigens remained unclear. All eight donors whose samples were sequenced were randomly selected healthy volunteers, three of them men and five women. HCMV serostatus was determined by detecting HCMV-specific IgG in serum with a commercial ELISA kit. MIGEC was used to demultiplex reads and group reads by UMI, and MiTCR was used to assemble and quantify clonotypes. To exclude erroneous sequences, only TCR cDNA sequences supported by at least two reads were retained. Downstream repertoire analysis used the tcR package, and clonotypes were matched across fractions by CDR3 nucleotide sequence plus V segment. VDJmatch was used to annotate antigen specificity against VDJdb, with one amino acid substitution in CDR3 permitted.

Specimen: CD4+ T cells sorted from blood. Recombination connected TRBV6-1 to TRBJ2-3, with the D gene not clear enough to name. This sequence originates from a woman between 18 and 29 years old in good health. The sequenced DNA: TGTGCCAGCAGCAAAGTAATAAGCACAGATACGCAGTATTTT. The translation is CASSKVISTDTQYF.